This is a list of T cell receptor beta chains from one sample in a study of cytomegalovirus exposure and HLA in healthy donors. TCRdb keeps only in-frame clones here, not all; method: immunoSEQ multiplex PCR. The table has fewer than 250,000 clones, around four fifths seen once. The sequenced sample consisted of PBMCs. The origin of the receptors is a boy aged 2-9 years in good health and CMV-seronegative. Both conserved end residues are part of each CDR3.

V | length | CDR3
TRBV25-1 | 15 | CASSELGRSVDTQYF
TRBV15 | 15 | CATSSGGQTTGELFF
TRBV6-1 | 14 | CASGTSGRAGEQYF
TRBV2 | 15 | CASSEALGQGEEQYF
TRBV27 | 15 | CASSLTGGALYGYTF
TRBV10-3 | 15 | CAIRPTGGSYNEQFF
TRBV5-1 | 15 | CASSPRTSGSNEQFF
TRBV7-9 | 14 | CASSLVSGEAEAFF
TRBV7-8 | 13 | CASSLEGNYGYTF
TRBV7-7 | 13 | CASSLGQGGTQYF
TRBV5-1 | 15 | CASSYLAASYNEQFF
TRBV4-2 | 16 | CASSQDLPSGSYEQYF
TRBV19 | 15 | CASSPGLAGANEQFF
TRBV2 | 15 | CASSGNGQSIYGYTF
TRBV7-9 | 13 | CASSSSSPGELFF
TRBV30 | 14 | CAWSVGQGSTEAFF
TRBV19 | 13 | CASSRQGNTEAFF
TRBV30 | 15 | CAWSDEGRAKNIQYF
TRBV6-6 | 14 | CASSYSTGGQSHTF
TRBV15 | 17 | CATSPRWLTYSTDTQYF
TRBV13 | 15 | CASSPLGTSKETQYF
TRBV6-4 | 14 | CASRAGQGSWGYTF
TRBV13 | 15 | CASSVGSSGSYEQYF
TRBV15 | 16 | CATSRDRGDRGTGYTF
TRBV6-7 | 13 | CASTKGEEETQYF
TRBV4-1 | 20 | CASSQARGGTVDFSTDTQYF
TRBV7-2 | 16 | CASSLRGGGGLNEQFF
TRBV25-1 | 15 | CASSPLSEYDTEAFF
TRBV5-1 | 15 | CASSLSGTPTDTQYF
TRBV27 | 16 | CASSAGLAGGGDTQYF
TRBV7-6 | 15 | CASSSPGTATDTQYF
TRBV6-1 | 14 | CASSEDRGSPEAFF
TRBV6-5 | 14 | CASSYSGQGSGYTF
TRBV18 | 15 | CASSLRDRSNYGYTF
TRBV14 | 15 | CASSQEGSFYYEQYF
TRBV30 | 14 | CAWSAVAGPYEQYF
TRBV30 | 14 | CAWSASVSNSPLHF